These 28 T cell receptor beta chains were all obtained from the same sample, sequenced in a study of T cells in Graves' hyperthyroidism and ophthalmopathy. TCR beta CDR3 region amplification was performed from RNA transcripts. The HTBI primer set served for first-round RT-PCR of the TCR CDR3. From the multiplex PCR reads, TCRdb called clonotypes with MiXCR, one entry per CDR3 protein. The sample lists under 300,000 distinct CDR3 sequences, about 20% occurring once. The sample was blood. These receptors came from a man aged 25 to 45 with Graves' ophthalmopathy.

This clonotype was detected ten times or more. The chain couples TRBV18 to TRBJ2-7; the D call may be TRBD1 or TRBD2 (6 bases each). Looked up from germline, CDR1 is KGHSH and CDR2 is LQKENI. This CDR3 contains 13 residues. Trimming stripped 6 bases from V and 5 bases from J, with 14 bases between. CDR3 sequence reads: CASSEGGCDEQYF. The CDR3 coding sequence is TGTGCCAGCTCGGAAGGGGGGTGTGACGAGCAGTACTTC.

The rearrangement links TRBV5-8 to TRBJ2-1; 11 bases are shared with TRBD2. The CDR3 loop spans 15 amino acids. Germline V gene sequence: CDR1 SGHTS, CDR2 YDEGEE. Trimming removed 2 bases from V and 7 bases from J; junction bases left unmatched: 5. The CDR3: CASSFTSGSSNEQFF. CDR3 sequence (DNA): TGTGCCAGCAGCTTCACTAGCGGGAGTAGTAATGAGCAGTTCTTC.

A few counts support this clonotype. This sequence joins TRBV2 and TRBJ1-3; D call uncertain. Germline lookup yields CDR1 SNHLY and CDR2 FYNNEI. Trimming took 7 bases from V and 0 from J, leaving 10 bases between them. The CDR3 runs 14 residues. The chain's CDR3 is CASKRESSGNTIYF. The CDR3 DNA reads TGTGCCAGCAAACGGGAGAGCTCTGGAAACACCATATATTTT.

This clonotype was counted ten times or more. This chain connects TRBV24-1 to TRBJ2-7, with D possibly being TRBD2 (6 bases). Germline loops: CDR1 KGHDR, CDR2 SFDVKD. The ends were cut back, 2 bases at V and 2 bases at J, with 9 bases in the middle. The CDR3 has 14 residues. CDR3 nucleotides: TGTGCCACCAGTGATTCCGGGACTCCCTACGAGCAGTACTTC. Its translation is CATSDSGTPYEQYF.

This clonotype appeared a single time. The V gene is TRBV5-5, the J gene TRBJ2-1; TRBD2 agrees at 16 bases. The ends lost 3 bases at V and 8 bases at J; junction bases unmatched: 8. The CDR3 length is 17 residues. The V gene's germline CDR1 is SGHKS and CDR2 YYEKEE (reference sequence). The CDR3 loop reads CASSSSGLAGGPHEQFF. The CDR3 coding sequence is TGTGCCAGCAGCTCCTCGGGACTAGCGGGAGGGCCGCATGAGCAGTTCTTC. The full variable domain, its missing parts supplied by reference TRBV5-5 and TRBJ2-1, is DAGVTQSPTHLIKTRGQQVTLRCSPISGHKSVSWYQQVLGQGPQFIFQYYEKEERGRGNFPDRFSARQFPNYSSELNVNALLLGDSALYLCASSSSGLAGGPHEQFFGPGTRLTVL.

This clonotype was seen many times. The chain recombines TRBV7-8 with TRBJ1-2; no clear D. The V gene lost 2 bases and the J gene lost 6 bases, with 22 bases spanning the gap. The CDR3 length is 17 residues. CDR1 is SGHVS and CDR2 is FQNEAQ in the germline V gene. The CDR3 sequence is CASSLSGPLAQGDGYTF. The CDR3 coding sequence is TGTGCCAGCAGCTTAAGTGGTCCATTGGCCCAAGGAGATGGCTACACCTTC.

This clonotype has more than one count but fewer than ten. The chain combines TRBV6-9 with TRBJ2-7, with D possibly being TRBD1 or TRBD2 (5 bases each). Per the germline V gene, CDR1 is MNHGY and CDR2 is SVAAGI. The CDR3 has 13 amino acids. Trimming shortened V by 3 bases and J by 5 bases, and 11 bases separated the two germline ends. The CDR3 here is CASSYEGLHEQYF. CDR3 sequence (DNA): TGTGCCAGCAGTTACGAGGGGTTGCACGAGCAGTACTTC.

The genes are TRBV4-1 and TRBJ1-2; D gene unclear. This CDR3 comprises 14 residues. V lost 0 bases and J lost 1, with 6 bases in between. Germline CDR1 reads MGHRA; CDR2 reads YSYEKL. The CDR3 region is CASSQDPGNYGYTF. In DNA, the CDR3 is TGCGCCAGCAGCCAAGATCCGGGTAACTATGGCTACACCTTC.

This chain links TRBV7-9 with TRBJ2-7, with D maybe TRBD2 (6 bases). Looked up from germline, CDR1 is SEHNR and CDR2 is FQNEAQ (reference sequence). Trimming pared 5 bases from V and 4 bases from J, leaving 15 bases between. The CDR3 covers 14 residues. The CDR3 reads CASSLVGAGYEQYF. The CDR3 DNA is TGTGCCAGCAGCCTCGTAGGGGCGGGGTACGAGCAGTACTTC.

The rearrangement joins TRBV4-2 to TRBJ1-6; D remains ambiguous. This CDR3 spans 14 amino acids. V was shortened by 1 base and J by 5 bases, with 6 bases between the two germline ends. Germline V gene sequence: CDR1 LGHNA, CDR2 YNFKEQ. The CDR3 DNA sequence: TGTGCCAGCAGCCAAGTGTTGGATAATTCACCCCTCCACTTT. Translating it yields CASSQVLDNSPLHF.

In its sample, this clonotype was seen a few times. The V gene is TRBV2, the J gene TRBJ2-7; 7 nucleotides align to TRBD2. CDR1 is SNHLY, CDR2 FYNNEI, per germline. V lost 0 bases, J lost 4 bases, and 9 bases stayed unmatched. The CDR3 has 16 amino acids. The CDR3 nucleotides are TGTGCCAGCAGTGAAGCGCTGGGAGGGAGCCAGTACGAGCAGTACTTC. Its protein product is CASSEALGGSQYEQYF.

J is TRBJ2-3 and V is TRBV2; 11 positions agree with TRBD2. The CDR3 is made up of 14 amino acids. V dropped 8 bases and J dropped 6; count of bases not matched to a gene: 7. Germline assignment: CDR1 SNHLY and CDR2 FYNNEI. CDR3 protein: CASAGSGRGDTQYF. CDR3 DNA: TGTGCCAGCGCTGGTAGCGGGAGGGGGGATACGCAGTATTTT.

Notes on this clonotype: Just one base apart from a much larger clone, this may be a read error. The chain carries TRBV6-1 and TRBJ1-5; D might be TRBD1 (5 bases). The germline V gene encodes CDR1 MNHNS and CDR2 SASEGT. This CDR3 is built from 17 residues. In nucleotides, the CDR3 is TGTGCCTGCAGTGCATTGGGGGTTGATTATAGCAATCAGCCCCAGCATTTT. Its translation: CACSALGVDYSNQPQHF.

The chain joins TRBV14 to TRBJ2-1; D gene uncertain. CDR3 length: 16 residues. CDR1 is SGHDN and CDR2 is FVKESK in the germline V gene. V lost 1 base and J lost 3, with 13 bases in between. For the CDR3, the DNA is TGTGCCAGCAGCCAAGGGTTCCCCGAGGTCTACAATGAGCAGTTCTTC. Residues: CASSQGFPEVYNEQFF. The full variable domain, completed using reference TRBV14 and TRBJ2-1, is EAGVTQFPSHSVIEKGQTVTLRCDPISGHDNLYWYRRVMGKEIKFLLHFVKESKQDESGMPNNRFLAERTGGTYSTLKVQPAELEDSGVYFCASSQGFPEVYNEQFFGPGTRLTVL.

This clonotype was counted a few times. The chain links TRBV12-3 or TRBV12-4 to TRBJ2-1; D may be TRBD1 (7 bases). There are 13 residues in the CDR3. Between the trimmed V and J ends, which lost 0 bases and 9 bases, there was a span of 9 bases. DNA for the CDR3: TGTGCCAGCAGTTTAGCGCAGGGGGGTGAGCAGTTCTTC. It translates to CASSLAQGGEQFF.

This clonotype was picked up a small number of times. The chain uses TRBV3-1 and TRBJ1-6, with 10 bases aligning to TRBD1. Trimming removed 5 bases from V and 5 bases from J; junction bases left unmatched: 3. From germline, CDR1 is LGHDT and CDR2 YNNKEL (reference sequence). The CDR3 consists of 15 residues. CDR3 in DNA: TGTGCCAGCAGCTCCGGGACAGGGGATAATTCACCCCTCCACTTT. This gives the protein CASSSGTGDNSPLHF.

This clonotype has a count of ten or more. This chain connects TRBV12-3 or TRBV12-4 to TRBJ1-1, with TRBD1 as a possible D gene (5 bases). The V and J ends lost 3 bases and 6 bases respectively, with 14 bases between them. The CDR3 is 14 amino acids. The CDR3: CASSFQGATSEAFF. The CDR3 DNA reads TGTGCCAGCAGTTTTCAGGGTGCAACATCTGAAGCTTTCTTT.

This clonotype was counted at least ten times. The chain's CDR3 is CASSSGTLGGYTF. The CDR3 nucleotides are TGTGCCAGCAGCTCCGGGACATTAGGAGGCTACACCTTC. The rearrangement uses TRBV11-3 and TRBJ1-2, with a weak D call TRBD1 (6 bases). The CDR3 has 13 amino acids. V lost 4 bases and J lost 8, with 14 bases in between. CDR1 is SGHNT and CDR2 is YENEEA in the germline V gene.

The CDR3 here is CASSLLAVTGELFF. The CDR3 DNA reads as TGTGCCAGCAGCCTATTAGCGGTCACCGGGGAGCTGTTTTTT. The rearrangement uses TRBV7-6 and TRBJ2-2, with a tentative D call TRBD2 (6 bases). The germline CDR1 and CDR2 sequences are SGHVS and FNYEAQ. CDR3 length equals 14 residues. V shed 5 bases and J shed 4 bases, with 11 bases lying between them. Full variable domain (missing parts from reference TRBV7-6 and TRBJ2-2): GAGVSQSPRYKVTKRGQDVALRCDPISGHVSLYWYRQALGQGPEFLTYFNYEAQQDKSGLPNDRFSAERPEGSISTLTIQRTEQRDSAMYRCASSLLAVTGELFFGEGSRLTVL.

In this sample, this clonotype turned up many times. The CDR3 spells CASSQTGTATYEQYF. As DNA, the CDR3 is TGTGCCAGCAGCCAAACCGGGACAGCAACCTACGAGCAGTACTTC. This sequence joins TRBV28 and TRBJ2-7; 7 bases align to TRBD1. Germline V lookup: CDR1 MDHEN, CDR2 SYDVKM. There are 15 residues in the CDR3. V lost 6 bases and J lost 2; bases outside the gene matches: 10. Looking up the rest from reference TRBV28 and TRBJ2-7 gives the full variable domain: DVKVTQSSRYLVKRTGEKVFLECVQDMDHENMFWYRQDPGLGLRLIYFSYDVKMKEKGDIPEGYSVSREKKERFSLILESASTNQTSMYLCASSQTGTATYEQYFGPGTRLTVT.

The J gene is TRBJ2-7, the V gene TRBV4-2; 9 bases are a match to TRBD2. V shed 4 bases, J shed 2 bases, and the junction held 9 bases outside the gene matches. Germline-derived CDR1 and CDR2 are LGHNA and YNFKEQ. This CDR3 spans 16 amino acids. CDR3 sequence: CASSPTDSGGTYEQYF. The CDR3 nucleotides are TGTGCCAGCAGCCCCACGGATAGCGGGGGAACCTACGAGCAGTACTTC.

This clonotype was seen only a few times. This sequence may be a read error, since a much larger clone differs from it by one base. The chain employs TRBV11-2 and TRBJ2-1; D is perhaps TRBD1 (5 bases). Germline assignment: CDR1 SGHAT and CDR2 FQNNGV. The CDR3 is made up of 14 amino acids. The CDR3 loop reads CASSLAGSYNEQSF. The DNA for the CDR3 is TGTGCCAGCAGCTTAGCAGGGTCTTACAATGAGCAGTCCTTC.

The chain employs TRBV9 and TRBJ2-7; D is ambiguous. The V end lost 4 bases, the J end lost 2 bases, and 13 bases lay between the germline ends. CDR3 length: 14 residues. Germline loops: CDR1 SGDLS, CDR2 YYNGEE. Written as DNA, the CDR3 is TGTGCCAGCAGCCCACCCTGGTCCCCCTACGAGCAGTACTTC. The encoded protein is CASSPPWSPYEQYF. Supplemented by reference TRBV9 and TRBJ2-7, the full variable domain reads DSGVTQTPKHLITATGQRVTLRCSPRSGDLSVYWYQQSLDQGLQFLIQYYNGEERAKGNILERFSAQQFPDLHSELNLSSLELGDSALYFCASSPPWSPYEQYFGPGTRLTVT.

The CDR3 sequence is CSVESTSGYEQYF. As DNA, the CDR3 is TGCAGCGTTGAGTCGACTAGCGGATACGAGCAGTACTTC. This chain joins TRBV29-1 and TRBJ2-7; TRBD2 agrees at 9 bases. V lost 3 bases, J lost 4 bases, and 4 bases stayed unmatched. Looked up from germline, CDR1 is SQVTM and CDR2 is ANQGSEA. The CDR3 sequence is 13 residues long.

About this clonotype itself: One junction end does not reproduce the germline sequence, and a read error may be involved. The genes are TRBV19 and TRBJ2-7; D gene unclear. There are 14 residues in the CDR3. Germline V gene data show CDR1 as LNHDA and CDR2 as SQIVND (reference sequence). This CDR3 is CASSIGAASYGQYF. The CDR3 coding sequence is TGTGCCAGTAGTATAGGGGCAGCCTCCTACGGGCAGTACTTC.

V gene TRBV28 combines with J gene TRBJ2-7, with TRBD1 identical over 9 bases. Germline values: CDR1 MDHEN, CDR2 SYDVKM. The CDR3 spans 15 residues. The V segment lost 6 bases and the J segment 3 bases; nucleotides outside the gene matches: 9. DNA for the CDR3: TGTGCCAGCAGACTGGAGGGACAGGGACTCTACGAGCAGTACTTC. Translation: CASRLEGQGLYEQYF.

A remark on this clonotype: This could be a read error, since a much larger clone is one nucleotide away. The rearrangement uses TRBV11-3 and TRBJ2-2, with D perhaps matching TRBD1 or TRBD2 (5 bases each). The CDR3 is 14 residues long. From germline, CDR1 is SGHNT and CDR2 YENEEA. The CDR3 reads CASSAARGTGEPFF. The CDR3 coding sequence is TGTGCCAGCAGCGCGGCTAGGGGCACCGGGGAGCCGTTTTTT.

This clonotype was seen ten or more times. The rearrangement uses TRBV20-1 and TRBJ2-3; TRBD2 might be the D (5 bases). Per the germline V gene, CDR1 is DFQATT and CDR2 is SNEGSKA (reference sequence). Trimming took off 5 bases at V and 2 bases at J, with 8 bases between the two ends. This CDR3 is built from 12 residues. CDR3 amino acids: CSAEAVTDTQYF. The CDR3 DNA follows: TGCAGTGCTGAAGCGGTCACAGATACGCAGTATTTT.